A selection of T cell receptor beta chains follows, all from one sample in a study of identical twins. TCRdb fed the 5' RACE reads into MiXCR, producing one record per CDR3 protein. The top ten clones hold approximately 0.29% of a sample with 1,800,000 or so distinct CDR3 sequences, around 29% of them seen once. The source material was cord blood. The receptors come from a newborn girl in good health. Both conserved end residues are part of each CDR3. The order of the fields is J gene, clone size, V gene, CDR3 length, D gene, CDR3 DNA, CDR3 protein. The D gene is left open where the match is weak. Rows give clone size only sometimes, using once, few, many, or a class for an expanded clone.

J gene: TRBJ2-3
clone size: NA
V gene: TRBV28
CDR3 length: 15
D gene: TRBD1
CDR3 DNA: TGTGCCAGCAGTACCGGGACAGGGGGCCCCTCAATACGGTATTTT
CDR3 protein: CASSTGTGGPSIRYF

J gene: TRBJ2-6
clone size: few
V gene: TRBV25-1
CDR3 length: 16
D gene: NA
CDR3 DNA: TGTGCCAGCAGTGAATTAATAGGCTCTGGGGCCAACGTCCTGACTTTC
CDR3 protein: CASSELIGSGANVLTF

J gene: TRBJ2-1
clone size: NA
V gene: TRBV6-2/TRBV6-3
CDR3 length: 19
D gene: TRBD2
CDR3 DNA: TGTGCCAGCAGACCACCGGGACTAGCACCTAAGAGCTCCTACAATGAGCAGTTCTTC
CDR3 protein: CASRPPGLAPKSSYNEQFF

J gene: TRBJ1-4
clone size: many
V gene: TRBV20-1
CDR3 length: 15
D gene: TRBD1
CDR3 DNA: TGCAGTGCTAGAGCCCCGGGACAGGGGAAAGAAAAACTGTTTTTT
CDR3 protein: CSARAPGQGKEKLFF

J gene: TRBJ2-7
clone size: NA
V gene: TRBV10-3
CDR3 length: 17
D gene: NA
CDR3 DNA: TGTGCCATCAGTGAGTCGATCCGGCTCCCGTCCTACAATGAGCAGTACTTC
CDR3 protein: CAISESIRLPSYNEQYF

J gene: TRBJ2-7
clone size: NA
V gene: TRBV12-3/TRBV12-4
CDR3 length: 13
D gene: NA
CDR3 DNA: TGTGCCAGCCTACAGGGTCTTTCCTACGAGCAGTACTTC
CDR3 protein: CASLQGLSYEQYF

J gene: TRBJ2-7
clone size: NA
V gene: TRBV20-1
CDR3 length: 13
D gene: NA
CDR3 DNA: TGCAGTGCTCCACCGGGCATCTCCTACGAGCAGTACTTC
CDR3 protein: CSAPPGISYEQYF

J gene: TRBJ1-1
clone size: few
V gene: TRBV11-2
CDR3 length: 13
D gene: NA
CDR3 DNA: TGTGCCAGCAGCTACAGGGTAAAGACTGAAGCTTTCTTT
CDR3 protein: CASSYRVKTEAFF

J gene: TRBJ2-1
clone size: few
V gene: TRBV5-1
CDR3 length: 15
D gene: TRBD2
CDR3 DNA: TGCGCCAGCAGCGCTGTAGCGGGAGGAAACAATGAGCAGTTCTTC
CDR3 protein: CASSAVAGGNNEQFF

J gene: TRBJ2-3
clone size: NA
V gene: TRBV9
CDR3 length: 15
D gene: TRBD2
CDR3 DNA: TGTGCCACTTCGCCACTAGCGGGAGTCCCAGATACGCAGTATTTT
CDR3 protein: CATSPLAGVPDTQYF

J gene: TRBJ2-7
clone size: few
V gene: TRBV18
CDR3 length: 15
D gene: NA
CDR3 DNA: TGTGCCAGCTCACCACAAGGGACGGACTCCTACGAGCAGTACTTC
CDR3 protein: CASSPQGTDSYEQYF

J gene: TRBJ1-2
clone size: NA
V gene: TRBV28
CDR3 length: 17
D gene: TRBD1
CDR3 DNA: TGTGCCAGCAGTTCGTTCCCCCCGGGACAGGGAGGCTATGGCTACACCTTC
CDR3 protein: CASSSFPPGQGGYGYTF

J gene: TRBJ2-3
clone size: few
V gene: TRBV24-1
CDR3 length: 19
D gene: TRBD2
CDR3 DNA: TGTGCCACCAGTGACCCCCTTCGCACTAGCGGGAGTAGCACAGATACGCAGTATTTT
CDR3 protein: CATSDPLRTSGSSTDTQYF

J gene: TRBJ1-4
clone size: NA
V gene: TRBV6-1
CDR3 length: 16
D gene: TRBD1
CDR3 DNA: TGTGCCAGCAGTGGAAGCGTGGGCAGGGGGTATGAAAAACTGTTTTTT
CDR3 protein: CASSGSVGRGYEKLFF

J gene: TRBJ2-5
clone size: NA
V gene: TRBV12-5
CDR3 length: 16
D gene: NA
CDR3 DNA: TGTGCTAGTGGTTTGGTAGGGGGTGAAAACCAAGAGACCCAGTACTTC
CDR3 protein: CASGLVGGENQETQYF

J gene: TRBJ2-1
clone size: NA
V gene: TRBV20-1
CDR3 length: 11
D gene: NA
CDR3 DNA: TGCAGTGCGGGGGCTCTCGATGAGCAGTTCTTC
CDR3 protein: CSAGALDEQFF

J gene: TRBJ1-2
clone size: few
V gene: TRBV20-1
CDR3 length: 14
D gene: NA
CDR3 DNA: TGCAGTGCTAATATGGGGGGCCAGGGCTATGGCTACACCTTC
CDR3 protein: CSANMGGQGYGYTF

J gene: TRBJ1-1
clone size: NA
V gene: TRBV5-6
CDR3 length: 12
D gene: NA
CDR3 DNA: TGTGCCAGCAGTTTATCCCCTACTGAAGCTTTCTTT
CDR3 protein: CASSLSPTEAFF

J gene: TRBJ1-5
clone size: few
V gene: TRBV12-5
CDR3 length: 16
D gene: NA
CDR3 DNA: TGTGCTAGTGGTTTGGTAGGGCGGACTAGCAATCAGCCCCAGCATTTT
CDR3 protein: CASGLVGRTSNQPQHF

J gene: TRBJ2-7
clone size: few
V gene: TRBV20-1
CDR3 length: 13
D gene: TRBD2
CDR3 DNA: TGCAGTGCTAGGTCTAGCGGGACCTACGAGCAGTACTTC
CDR3 protein: CSARSSGTYEQYF

J gene: TRBJ2-5
clone size: NA
V gene: TRBV12-3/TRBV12-4
CDR3 length: 14
D gene: NA
CDR3 DNA: TGTGCCAGCAGCTCTCAGACTGGGCAGGAGACCCAGTACTTC
CDR3 protein: CASSSQTGQETQYF

J gene: TRBJ2-3
clone size: NA
V gene: TRBV20-1
CDR3 length: 15
D gene: NA
CDR3 DNA: TGCAGTGCTAGAGATTCTAGGACTGCCACAGATACGCAGTATTTT
CDR3 protein: CSARDSRTATDTQYF